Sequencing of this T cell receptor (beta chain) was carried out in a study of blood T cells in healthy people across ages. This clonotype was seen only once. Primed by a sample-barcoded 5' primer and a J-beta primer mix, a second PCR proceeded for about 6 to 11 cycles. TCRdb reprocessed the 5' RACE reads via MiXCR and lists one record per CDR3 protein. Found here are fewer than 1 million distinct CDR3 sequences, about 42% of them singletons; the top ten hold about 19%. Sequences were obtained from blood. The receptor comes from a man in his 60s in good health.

CDR3 in DNA: TGCGCCAGCAGCCAAGGGCTGGGCAATCAGCCCCAGCATTTT. Translating it yields CASSQGLGNQPQHF. The chain combines TRBV4-3 with TRBJ1-5; no firm D call. CDR1 LGHNA and CDR2 YSLEER come from the germline V gene. Trimming took off 1 base at V and 2 bases at J, with 6 bases between the two ends. CDR3 length: 14 residues.